A selection of T cell receptor beta chains follows, all from one sample in a study of blood T cell repertoires in COVID-19. TCRdb's table, derived via immunoSEQ multiplex PCR, lists solely in-frame clones and lacks some. The sample holds roughly 240,000 clones; more than 65% are singletons and the top ten take around 2.4%. Sequenced material: peripheral blood. The receptors here all came from a man aged 40-50 years who had recovered from COVID-19. Each CDR3 is given without its conserved first and last residue.

CDR3 protein: ASSVAPFLNTEAF
J gene: TRBJ1-1
V gene: TRBV9

CDR3 protein: ASSAGSGHTDTQY
J gene: TRBJ2-3
V gene: TRBV9

CDR3 protein: ASSSLTPTEQY
J gene: TRBJ2-7
V gene: TRBV7-9

CDR3 protein: ASSPGQVQTGELF
J gene: TRBJ2-2
V gene: TRBV19

CDR3 protein: ASSELRGATDTQY
J gene: TRBJ2-3
V gene: TRBV6-1

CDR3 protein: ASSPQGARETQY
J gene: TRBJ2-5
V gene: TRBV4-3

CDR3 protein: SVEDRGRTSGYSSYEQY
J gene: TRBJ2-7
V gene: TRBV29-1

CDR3 protein: ASSGTGGERGYT
J gene: TRBJ1-2
V gene: TRBV6-2/TRBV6-3

CDR3 protein: ASRRQGNGYT
J gene: TRBJ1-2
V gene: TRBV6-5

CDR3 protein: ASSQDRGSYEQY
J gene: TRBJ2-7
V gene: TRBV7-2

CDR3 protein: ASSAPGLALGEQF
J gene: TRBJ2-1
V gene: TRBV7-9

CDR3 protein: ASSIRDRGDYEQY
J gene: TRBJ2-7
V gene: TRBV6-5

CDR3 protein: ASSERGDPQH
J gene: TRBJ1-5
V gene: TRBV6-1

CDR3 protein: ASTGADSLNQPQH
J gene: TRBJ1-5
V gene: TRBV6-5

CDR3 protein: ASSAANTGELF
J gene: TRBJ2-2
V gene: TRBV4-1

CDR3 protein: ATSDAGGTGELF
J gene: TRBJ2-2
V gene: TRBV24-1

CDR3 protein: ASSGGQETQY
J gene: TRBJ2-5
V gene: TRBV6-5

CDR3 protein: ASSLSVGAQETQY
J gene: TRBJ2-5
V gene: TRBV7-2

CDR3 protein: ASSPGLYEQY
J gene: TRBJ2-7
V gene: TRBV18

CDR3 protein: ASSLGYSNTEAF
J gene: TRBJ1-1
V gene: TRBV11-3

CDR3 protein: ATSSSSGDPGELF
J gene: TRBJ2-2
V gene: TRBV24-1

CDR3 protein: ASSYGRTDSYGYT
J gene: TRBJ1-2
V gene: TRBV6-2/TRBV6-3

CDR3 protein: ASSLQGGQPQH
J gene: TRBJ1-5
V gene: TRBV12-3/TRBV12-4

CDR3 protein: ASSPTGMNTEAF
J gene: TRBJ1-1
V gene: TRBV5-6

CDR3 protein: ASSLYYEKLF
J gene: TRBJ1-4
V gene: TRBV4-3

CDR3 protein: ASSSSTSTGKAF
J gene: TRBJ1-1
V gene: TRBV7-2

CDR3 protein: ASSQDSSGGRMGTQY
J gene: TRBJ2-3
V gene: TRBV4-1

CDR3 protein: ASTWAPAETQY
J gene: TRBJ2-5
V gene: TRBV5-1

CDR3 protein: ASSQDWQAKTPL
J gene: TRBJ2-7
V gene: TRBV4-3

CDR3 protein: ASSLRGSNEKLF
J gene: TRBJ1-4
V gene: TRBV5-1

CDR3 protein: ASSLGGSRETQY
J gene: TRBJ2-5
V gene: TRBV5-6

CDR3 protein: ASSRGGEQY
J gene: TRBJ2-7
V gene: TRBV6-2/TRBV6-3

CDR3 protein: ASSLQETNEKLF
J gene: TRBJ1-4
V gene: TRBV7-2

CDR3 protein: ASSRTGGLSYEQY
J gene: TRBJ2-7
V gene: TRBV5-1

CDR3 protein: ASSVGRGRYNEQF
J gene: TRBJ2-1
V gene: TRBV4-1

CDR3 protein: AWSYGTSGTYEQY
J gene: TRBJ2-7
V gene: TRBV30

CDR3 protein: ASSLLSAVDRNQPQH
J gene: TRBJ1-5
V gene: TRBV7-6

CDR3 protein: ASSHMTSRTNNEQF
J gene: TRBJ2-1
V gene: TRBV4-1

CDR3 protein: ASSLGQNQPQH
J gene: TRBJ1-5
V gene: TRBV5-4

CDR3 protein: ATAYDGGSNQPQH
J gene: TRBJ1-5
V gene: TRBV19